This TCR beta chain was observed in a study of cytomegalovirus exposure and HLA in healthy donors. Germline CDR1 reads SNHLY; CDR2 reads FYNNEI. This CDR3 has 14 residues. V was pared by 5 bases and J by 10 bases, with 15 bases between. In the PCR, 60 Vbeta and 13 Jbeta primers were used. The assay was immunoSEQ multiplex PCR, and TCRdb's table has in-frame clones only and misses some. The sample holds fewer than 200,000 clones, about 82% seen once. The gene calls are TRBV2 and TRBJ1-6; maybe TRBD1 (6 bases). The TCR originated in a female donor in good health and CMV-seronegative. Sample: PBMCs. This CDR3 is CASSLSGAKSPLHF. The DNA of the CDR3 is TGTGCCAGCAGTCTTTCAGGGGCCAAATCACCCCTCCACTTT.